This T cell receptor beta chain is from a study of OX40 agonist ivuxolimab in advanced cancers. Study details: The study gave patients intravenous ivuxolimab at 0.01 to 10 mg/kg every 2 weeks. The group had a mean age of about 60 years, ranged from about 20 to 79, and was 75% to 85% male.

Patients with a history of autoimmune disease or on systemic immunosuppression were excluded. TCRdb's table, derived via immunoSEQ multiplex PCR, lists solely in-frame clones and lacks some. Altogether about 27,000 clones are present, over 75% being singletons, with the ten largest covering about 44%. Study findings and constraints: Dose levels from 0.1 to 3.0 mg/kg saw CD4+ and CD8+ blood T cells expand clonally by week 6.

About this clone: Its antigen is currently unknown.

From germline, CDR1 is MGHRA and CDR2 YSYEKL. CDR3 length: 14 residues. The ends were cut back, 4 bases at V and 4 bases at J, with 10 bases in the middle. The chain links TRBV4-1 to TRBJ1-4; D is perhaps TRBD1 (6 bases). Here the sequenced sample was CD4+ or CD8+ T cells sorted from blood, taken in a trial of the OX40 agonist ivuxolimab. This receptor was taken from an adult with an advanced solid tumor such as melanoma, head and neck, liver or kidney cancer. For the CDR3, the DNA is TGCGCCAGCAGCCTGAGGGGGTTTAATGAAAAACTGTTTTTT. Translation gives CASSLRGFNEKLFF.